This is a list of T cell receptor beta chains from one sample in a study of cytomegalovirus exposure and HLA in healthy donors. Produced via immunoSEQ multiplex PCR; TCRdb's table is partial and in-frame only. The sample has approximately 150,000 clones; approximately 70% are singletons. Sample: PBMCs. These receptor sequences come from a man aged 18 to 29 in good health and CMV-seropositive. Each CDR3 is given without its conserved first and last residue. The size field is filled for only some rows; it gives once, few, many or a size class.

j_call clone_size v_call cdr3_aa
TRBJ2-3 - TRBV7-3 ASSLISGGTDTQY
TRBJ1-1 - TRBV7-3 ASSLTGGAGTEAF
TRBJ1-1 - TRBV28 ASSSTIAGTEAF
TRBJ1-1 - TRBV6-5 ASSYTRDTEAF
TRBJ2-5 - TRBV25-1 ASSGRLEETQY
TRBJ2-1 - TRBV6-4 ASSDWAGSYNEQF
TRBJ2-5 - TRBV5-1 ASSLDSYSEETQY
TRBJ2-3 - TRBV6-4 ASSETLTMWGTDTQY
TRBJ1-1 once TRBV6-4 ASSVDKGTPGTEAF
TRBJ2-1 - TRBV7-9 ASSLGGFPGLAKNEQF
TRBJ1-2 - TRBV6-5 ASSPLLRNGYT
TRBJ1-1 once TRBV30 AWRGQGNTEAF
TRBJ1-1 few TRBV6-6 ASRRNIAEAF
TRBJ1-4 - TRBV5-1 AIPYGEGLAKLF
TRBJ2-5 - TRBV5-1 ASRLAGVQETQY
TRBJ1-3 - TRBV19 ASSLWTGNSGNTIY
TRBJ1-2 - TRBV4-2 ASSQVGSDRDGYT
TRBJ1-4 - TRBV2 ASSADRGYEKLF
TRBJ1-2 - TRBV6-5 ASSYLDKRGSYGYT
TRBJ2-5 - TRBV2 ASSGEGMNQETQY
TRBJ2-5 - TRBV5-1 ASSSSDREHETQY
TRBJ1-2 - TRBV9 ASSVDGTGGFDGYT
TRBJ1-5 once TRBV28 ASSFLVSGQGGSNQPQH
TRBJ2-1 - TRBV2 ASSERQGRGNEQF
TRBJ2-5 - TRBV2 AILKRGGQETQY
TRBJ2-1 once TRBV2 ASSEGPTLRNEQF
TRBJ1-1 - TRBV29-1 SVVGGTGVTEAF
TRBJ1-1 - TRBV30 AWGAGGLAF